The rows below give T cell receptor beta chains drawn from one sample of a study of cytomegalovirus exposure and HLA in healthy donors. The data were produced by immunoSEQ multiplex PCR, yet TCRdb's version contains in-frame clones alone and is incomplete. The table includes some 170,000 clones, around 80% detected once. The specimen was PBMCs. The receptors come from a girl aged 10-17 years in good health and CMV-seropositive. Both conserved end residues are part of each CDR3. The D gene is left open where the match is weak. Clone size appears in some rows only: once, few, many, or a class for an expanded clone.

v_call,d_call,j_call,clone_size,cdr3_length,cdr3_nt,cdr3_aa
TRBV28,TRBD1,TRBJ1-1,few,17,TGTGCCAGCAGTTTTGGGGGCCATGACAGGGGTGGCACTGAAGCTTTCTTT,CASSFGGHDRGGTEAFF
TRBV19,TRBD1,TRBJ1-1,NA,13,TGTGCCAGTAGTATGACAGGGGTAACTGAAGCTTTCTTT,CASSMTGVTEAFF
TRBV6-1,NA,TRBJ1-4,NA,16,TGTGCCAGCAGTGAATATTGGGCACCAACTAATGAAAAACTGTTTTTT,CASSEYWAPTNEKLFF
TRBV28,TRBD1,TRBJ1-5,NA,16,TGTGCCAGCAGTACCCCGGACAGGGGAAGGCGTCAGCCCCAGCATTTT,CASSTPDRGRRQPQHF
TRBV7-3,TRBD1,TRBJ2-2,NA,16,TGTGCCAGCAGCTCGTACAGGGGGAGGAACACCGGGGAGCTGTTTTTT,CASSSYRGRNTGELFF
TRBV6-5,NA,TRBJ2-5,NA,14,TGTGCCAGCTCAGCGACCAAACACGAAGAGACCCAGTACTTC,CASSATKHEETQYF
TRBV25-1,NA,TRBJ2-1,NA,15,TGTGCCAGCAGCGACACCCAGAGCTCCTACAATGAGCAGTTCTTC,CASSDTQSSYNEQFF
TRBV7-8,TRBD1,TRBJ2-6,NA,17,TGTGCCAGCAGCCAGACGACAGGGGGGACTGGGGCCAACGTCCTGACTTTC,CASSQTTGGTGANVLTF
TRBV18,NA,TRBJ1-1,NA,14,TGTGCCAGCTCATGGGGGCACCCGGAGGCTGAAGCTTTCTTT,CASSWGHPEAEAFF
TRBV5-6,TRBD1,TRBJ1-2,NA,15,TGTGCCAGCAGCTTGGGGACAGGGGCGGGCTATGGCTACACCTTC,CASSLGTGAGYGYTF
TRBV10-2,NA,TRBJ1-4,NA,16,TGCGCCAGCAGTGAGTCGATTCGACAGCCTAATGAAAAACTGTTTTTT,CASSESIRQPNEKLFF
TRBV28,TRBD2,TRBJ2-1,NA,18,TGTGCCAGCAGTGACCCTAGCGGGAGGGCCTCTAGCGATAATGAGCAGTTCTTC,CASSDPSGRASSDNEQFF
TRBV4-1,TRBD1,TRBJ1-2,NA,15,TGCGCCAGCAGCCAATACCGGGACAGCAACTATGGCTACACCTTC,CASSQYRDSNYGYTF
TRBV28,TRBD1,TRBJ2-5,NA,14,TGTGCCAGCAGCCGTGCCGGGACAGTCGAGACCCAGTACTTC,CASSRAGTVETQYF
TRBV10-1,NA,TRBJ2-1,NA,13,TGCGCCAGCAGTGAGTCCGGCAGAGACTTTCAGTTCTTC,CASSESGRDFQFF
TRBV10-3,NA,TRBJ1-1,once,14,TGTGCCATCAGTGACCGGGTCACGAGCACTGAAGCTTTCTTT,CAISDRVTSTEAFF
TRBV30,NA,TRBJ2-3,few,15,TGTGCCTGGTCCCGGACAAGGGGCGCGACAGATACGCAGTATTTT,CAWSRTRGATDTQYF
TRBV14,NA,TRBJ1-3,NA,16,TGTGCCAGCAGCCAAGCCCCTGTCCAAGGGGCGAACACCATATATTTT,CASSQAPVQGANTIYF
TRBV2,TRBD1,TRBJ2-5,once,14,TGTGCCAGCAGGGGCGACAGGGGGCACGAGACCCAGTACTTC,CASRGDRGHETQYF
TRBV6-1,TRBD2,TRBJ2-7,few,17,TGTGCCAGCAGTGAACCCGGACAGGGGACTAGCGGGCCCGGGCAGTACTTC,CASSEPGQGTSGPGQYF
TRBV30,NA,TRBJ1-1,NA,13,TGTGCCTGGACCCGGACAGCGACCACTGAAGCTTTCTTT,CAWTRTATTEAFF
TRBV18,TRBD2,TRBJ2-7,once,16,TGTGCCAGCTCACCCCCAGCGGGAGGGGGTTCGGGGGAGCAGTACTTC,CASSPPAGGGSGEQYF
TRBV9,TRBD2,TRBJ2-3,NA,15,TGTGCCAGCAGCGTACGGGCGGGAGAATCAGATACGCAGTATTTT,CASSVRAGESDTQYF
TRBV5-1,TRBD1,TRBJ1-1,once,15,TGCGCCAGCAGCCCAGGACAGGGCGGGAACACTGAAGCTTTCTTT,CASSPGQGGNTEAFF
TRBV2,NA,TRBJ2-1,NA,12,TGTGCCAGCAAGGAGGGGGGGGATGAGCAGTTCTTC,CASKEGGDEQFF
TRBV5-6,TRBD2,TRBJ2-3,NA,14,TGTGCCAGCAGCTTGGGGCTAGCGGCTCATACGCAGTATTTT,CASSLGLAAHTQYF
TRBV7-2,NA,TRBJ2-7,NA,13,TGTGCCAGCAGCTTAGCCCAGTCCCACGAGCAGTACTTC,CASSLAQSHEQYF
TRBV18,NA,TRBJ1-1,NA,13,TGTGCCAGCTCACTTCAGGTGGCTGGTGAAGCTTTCTTT,CASSLQVAGEAFF
TRBV9,TRBD1,TRBJ2-7,NA,16,TGTGCCAGCAGTACATCTGGACAGGGGTTCTCGGGCGAGCAGTACTTC,CASSTSGQGFSGEQYF
TRBV2,TRBD2,TRBJ2-1,NA,16,TGTGCCAGCACCCAGGGACTAGCGGGAGCGCGCTATGAGCAGTTCTTC,CASTQGLAGARYEQFF
TRBV6-6,NA,TRBJ1-5,NA,15,TGTGCCAGCAGTTACTCGGAGTATAGCAATCAGCCCCAGCATTTT,CASSYSEYSNQPQHF
TRBV7-2,TRBD2,TRBJ2-1,NA,15,TGTGCCAGCAGCTTACTAGCGGGGGGGCACAATGAGCAGTTCTTC,CASSLLAGGHNEQFF